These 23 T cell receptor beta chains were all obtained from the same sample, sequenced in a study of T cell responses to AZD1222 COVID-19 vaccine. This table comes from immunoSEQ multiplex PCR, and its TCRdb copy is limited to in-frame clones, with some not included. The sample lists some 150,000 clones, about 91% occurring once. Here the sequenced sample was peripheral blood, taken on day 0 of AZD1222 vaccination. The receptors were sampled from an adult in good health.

The CDR3: CAWSVRKGGSPLDNEQFF. Written as DNA, the CDR3 is TGTGCCTGGAGTGTACGTAAAGGGGGAAGCCCATTGGACAATGAGCAGTTCTTC. The genes are TRBV30 and TRBJ2-1, with a weak D call TRBD1 (6 bases). From germline, CDR1 is GTSNPN and CDR2 SVGIG (reference sequence). The CDR3 sequence is 18 residues long. Trimming cost V 0 bases and J 5 bases, with 23 bases left between them.

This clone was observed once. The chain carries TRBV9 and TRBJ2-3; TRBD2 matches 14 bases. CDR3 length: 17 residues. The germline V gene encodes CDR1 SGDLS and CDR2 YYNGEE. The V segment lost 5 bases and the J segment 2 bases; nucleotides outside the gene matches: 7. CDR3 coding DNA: TGTGCCAGCAGTCGTAGGGGACTAGCGGGAGACACAGATACGCAGTATTTT. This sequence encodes CASSRRGLAGDTDTQYF.

The CDR3 nucleotides read TGTGCCAGCAGCCGGCATGCGGGGGCCGTATACAATGAGCAGTTCTTC. This gives the protein CASSRHAGAVYNEQFF. The J gene is TRBJ2-1, the V gene TRBV14; weak D call: TRBD2 (7 bases). The CDR3 has 16 amino acids. Between the trimmed V and J ends, which lost 4 bases and 4 bases, there was a span of 17 bases. The germline V gene encodes CDR1 SGHDN and CDR2 FVKESK.

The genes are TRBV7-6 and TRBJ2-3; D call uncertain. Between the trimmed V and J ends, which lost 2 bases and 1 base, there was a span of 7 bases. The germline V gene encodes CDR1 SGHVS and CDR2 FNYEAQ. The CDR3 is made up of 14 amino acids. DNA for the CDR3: TGTGCCAGCAGCTTACTTCTTGGCACAGATACGCAGTATTTT. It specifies CASSLLLGTDTQYF.

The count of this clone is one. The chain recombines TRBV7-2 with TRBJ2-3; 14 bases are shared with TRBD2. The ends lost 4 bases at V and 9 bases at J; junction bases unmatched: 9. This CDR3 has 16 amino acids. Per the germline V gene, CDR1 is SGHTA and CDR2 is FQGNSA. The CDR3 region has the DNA TGTGCCAGCAGCTCCCGACTAGCGGGAGGGTCCGGAACGCAGTATTTT. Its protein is CASSSRLAGGSGTQYF.

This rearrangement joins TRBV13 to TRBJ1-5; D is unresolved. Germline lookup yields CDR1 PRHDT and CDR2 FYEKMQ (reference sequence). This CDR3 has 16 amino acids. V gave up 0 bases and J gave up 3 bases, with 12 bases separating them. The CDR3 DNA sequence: TGTGCCAGCAGCTTAGGGGCTGGGAGGGTCAATCAGCCCCAGCATTTT. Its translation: CASSLGAGRVNQPQHF.

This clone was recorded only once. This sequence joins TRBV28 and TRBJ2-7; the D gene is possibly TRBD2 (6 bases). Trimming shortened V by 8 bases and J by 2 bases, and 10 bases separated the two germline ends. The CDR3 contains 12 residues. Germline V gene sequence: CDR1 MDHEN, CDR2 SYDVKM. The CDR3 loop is CASRETTYEQYF. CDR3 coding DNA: TGTGCCAGCCGGGAGACGACCTACGAGCAGTACTTC. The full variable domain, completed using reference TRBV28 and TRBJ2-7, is DVKVTQSSRYLVKRTGEKVFLECVQDMDHENMFWYRQDPGLGLRLIYFSYDVKMKEKGDIPEGYSVSREKKERFSLILESASTNQTSMYLCASRETTYEQYFGPGTRLTVT.

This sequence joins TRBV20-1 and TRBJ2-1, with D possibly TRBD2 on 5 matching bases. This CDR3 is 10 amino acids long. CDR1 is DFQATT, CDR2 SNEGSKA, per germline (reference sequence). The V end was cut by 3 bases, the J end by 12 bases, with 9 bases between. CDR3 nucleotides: TGCAGTGCTAGTGGTGAGGGGCAGTTCTTC. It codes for CSASGEGQFF.

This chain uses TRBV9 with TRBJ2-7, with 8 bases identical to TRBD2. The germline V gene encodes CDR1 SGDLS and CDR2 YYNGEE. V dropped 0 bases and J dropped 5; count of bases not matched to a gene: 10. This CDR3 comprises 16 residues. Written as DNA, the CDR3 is TGTGCCAGCAGCGTAGGGGCGGGAGGAGTCGGTGACGAGCAGTACTTC. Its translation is CASSVGAGGVGDEQYF.

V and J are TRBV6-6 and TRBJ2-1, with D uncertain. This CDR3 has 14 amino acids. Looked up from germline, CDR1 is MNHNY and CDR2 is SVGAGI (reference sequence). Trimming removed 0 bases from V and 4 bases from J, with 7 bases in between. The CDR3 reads CASSYSEGYNEQFF. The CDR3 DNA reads TGTGCCAGCAGTTACTCCGAAGGTTACAATGAGCAGTTCTTC.

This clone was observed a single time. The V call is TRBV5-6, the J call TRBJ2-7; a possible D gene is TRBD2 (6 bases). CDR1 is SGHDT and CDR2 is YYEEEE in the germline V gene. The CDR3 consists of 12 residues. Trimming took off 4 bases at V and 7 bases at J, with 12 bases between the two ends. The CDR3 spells CASSLDGREQYF. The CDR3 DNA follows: TGTGCCAGCAGCCTAGATGGGAGGGAGCAGTACTTC.

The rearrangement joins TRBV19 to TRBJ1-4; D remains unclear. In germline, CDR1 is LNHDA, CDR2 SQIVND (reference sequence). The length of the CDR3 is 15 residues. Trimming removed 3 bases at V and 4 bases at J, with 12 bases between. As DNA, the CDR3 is TGTGCCAGTAGTATCCGGCGGCTCAATAATGAAAAACTGTTTTTT. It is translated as CASSIRRLNNEKLFF.

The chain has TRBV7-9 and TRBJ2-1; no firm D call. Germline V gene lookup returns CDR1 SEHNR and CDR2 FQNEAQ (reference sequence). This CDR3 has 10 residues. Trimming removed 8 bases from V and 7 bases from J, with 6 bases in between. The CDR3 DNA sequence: TGTGCCAGCCATGGGAATGAGCAGTTCTTC. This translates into CASHGNEQFF.

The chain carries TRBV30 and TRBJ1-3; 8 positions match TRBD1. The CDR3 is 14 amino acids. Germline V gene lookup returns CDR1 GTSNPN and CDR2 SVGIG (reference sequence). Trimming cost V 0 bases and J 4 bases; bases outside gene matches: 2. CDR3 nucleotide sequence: TGTGCCTGGAGTGTCAGGGGGCTCGGAAACACCATATATTTT. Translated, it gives CAWSVRGLGNTIYF.

The CDR3 DNA sequence: TGTGCCAGCAGCCCGGGTCCCTACTACGAGCAGTACTTC. It translates to CASSPGPYYEQYF. The chain recombines TRBV27 with TRBJ2-7, with D unresolved. Germline V gene sequence: CDR1 MNHEY, CDR2 SMNVEV (reference sequence). Deletions cut 6 bases from V and 3 bases from J, with 12 bases between. The CDR3 loop spans 13 amino acids.

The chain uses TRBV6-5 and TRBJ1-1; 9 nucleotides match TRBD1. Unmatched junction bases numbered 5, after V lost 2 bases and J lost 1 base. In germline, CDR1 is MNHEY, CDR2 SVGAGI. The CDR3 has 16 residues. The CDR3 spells CASSYGQGFTNTEAFF. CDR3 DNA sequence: TGTGCCAGCAGTTACGGACAGGGGTTTACGAACACTGAAGCTTTCTTT.

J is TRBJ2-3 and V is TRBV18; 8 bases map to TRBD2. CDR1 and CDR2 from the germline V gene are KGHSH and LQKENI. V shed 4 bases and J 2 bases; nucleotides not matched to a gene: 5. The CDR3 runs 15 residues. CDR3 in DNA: TGTGCCAGCTCACTACGGGAGGGGACCACAGATACGCAGTATTTT. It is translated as CASSLREGTTDTQYF.

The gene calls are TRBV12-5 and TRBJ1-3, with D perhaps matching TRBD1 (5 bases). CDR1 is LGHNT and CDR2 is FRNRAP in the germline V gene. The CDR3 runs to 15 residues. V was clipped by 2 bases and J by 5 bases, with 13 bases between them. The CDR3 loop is CASGLSGTRRNTIYF. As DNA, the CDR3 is TGTGCTAGTGGTTTGTCCGGGACTCGGAGAAACACCATATATTTT.

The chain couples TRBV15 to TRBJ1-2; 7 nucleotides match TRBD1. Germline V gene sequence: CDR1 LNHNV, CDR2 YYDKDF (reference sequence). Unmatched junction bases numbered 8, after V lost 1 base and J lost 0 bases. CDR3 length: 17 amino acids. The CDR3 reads CATSRGTGVPSNYGYTF. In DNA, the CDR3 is TGTGCCACCAGCAGAGGGACAGGAGTGCCATCTAACTATGGCTACACCTTC. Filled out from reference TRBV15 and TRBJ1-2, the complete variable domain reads DAMVIQNPRYQVTQFGKPVTLSCSQTLNHNVMYWYQQKSSQAPKLLFHYYDKDFNNEADTPDNFQSRRPNTSFCFLDIRSPGLGDTAMYLCATSRGTGVPSNYGYTFGSGTRLTVV.

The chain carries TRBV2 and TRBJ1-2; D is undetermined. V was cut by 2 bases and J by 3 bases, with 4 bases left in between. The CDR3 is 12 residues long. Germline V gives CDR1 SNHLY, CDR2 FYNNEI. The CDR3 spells CASSETDYGYTF. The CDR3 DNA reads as TGTGCCAGCAGTGAAACGGACTATGGCTACACCTTC.

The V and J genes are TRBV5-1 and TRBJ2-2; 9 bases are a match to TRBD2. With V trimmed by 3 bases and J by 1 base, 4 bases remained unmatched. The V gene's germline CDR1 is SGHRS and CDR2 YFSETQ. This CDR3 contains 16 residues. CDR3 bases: TGCGCCAGCAGCTCCACTAGCGGGCTGAACACCGGGGAGCTGTTTTTT. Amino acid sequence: CASSSTSGLNTGELFF.

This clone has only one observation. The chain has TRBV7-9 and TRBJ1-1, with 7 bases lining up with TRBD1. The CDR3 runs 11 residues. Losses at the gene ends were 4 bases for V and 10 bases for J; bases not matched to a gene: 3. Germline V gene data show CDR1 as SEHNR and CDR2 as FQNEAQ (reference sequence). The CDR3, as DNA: TGTGCCAGCAGCTCCGGGACAGCAGCTTTCTTT. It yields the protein CASSSGTAAFF.

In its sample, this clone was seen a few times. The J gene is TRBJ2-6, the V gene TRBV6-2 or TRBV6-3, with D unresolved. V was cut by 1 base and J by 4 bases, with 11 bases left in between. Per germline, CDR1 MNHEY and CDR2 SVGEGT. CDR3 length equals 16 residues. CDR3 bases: TGTGCCAGCAGTTACTGGGATGAGCTGGGGGCCAACGTCCTGACTTTC. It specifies CASSYWDELGANVLTF.